This T cell receptor beta chain was obtained from a study of blood T cell repertoires in COVID-19. Across the study: Sources were T cells, B-cell-depleted T cells, or PBMCs; the material itself was cDNA or gDNA.

CDR3 size: 15 residues. V dropped 3 bases and J dropped 3 bases, with 12 bases sitting between them. CDR1 is MGHRA, CDR2 YSYEKL, per germline. Clones were read by immunoSEQ multiplex PCR, and TCRdb kept only the in-frame ones, dropping some. The sample has around 95,000 clones; about 86% are singletons. The clonotype originates from a human donor in a cohort sampled during active COVID-19. The V gene is TRBV4-1, the J gene TRBJ1-5, with no clear D. Sequencing was carried out using peripheral blood. Here the CDR3 DNA reads TGCGCCAGCAGCCATGAGCCACAGCACAATCAGCCCCAGCATTTT. It specifies CASSHEPQHNQPQHF.